The present entry profiles one T cell receptor (beta chain) with its context. The data were taken from a study of CD8+ T cells in alopecia areata. Following extraction, RNA underwent reverse transcription to cDNA, which served as the sequencing template. Assay used: immunoSEQ multiplex PCR; TCRdb lists only in-frame clones, some missing. Here the sample spans hundreds of thousands of clones, 65% to 70% being singletons. The germline V gene has CDR1 SGHVS and CDR2 FQNEAQ. CDR3 length equals 15 residues. V was trimmed by 5 bases and J by 6 bases, leaving 17 bases between them. The chain recombines TRBV7-8 with TRBJ2-4; tentatively, D is TRBD2 (6 bases). The specimen was CD4+ T cells sorted from blood, collected at week 0. The clonotype comes from a human donor with alopecia areata. The DNA of the CDR3 is TGTGCCAGCAGCGTAGTGGGGGGAACTGGAAACATTCAGTACTTC. Its protein product is CASSVVGGTGNIQYF.